The clone carrying this TCR beta chain was seen just once. Its target is not known. These data are taken from a study of OX40 agonist ivuxolimab in advanced cancers. About the study: Three dose-escalation patients had partial responses: one with hepatocellular carcinoma and two with cutaneous melanoma.

The repertoire was sequenced with immunoSEQ multiplex PCR; TCRdb's copy has only in-frame clones and lacks some. The table shows 70,000 to 95,000 clones, with about 85% occurring only once. Trimming cost V 9 bases and J 5 bases; bases outside gene matches: 10. There are 14 residues in the CDR3. Looked up from germline, CDR1 is WNHNN and CDR2 is SYGVQD (reference sequence). Study-level findings and limits: The specificity for antigen of the expanded peripheral T cells was not determined.

This chain uses TRBV10-1 with TRBJ2-5; 9 bases line up with TRBD2. This specimen consisted of CD4+ or CD8+ T cells sorted from blood, obtained in a trial of the OX40 agonist ivuxolimab. The source of this sequence is an adult with an advanced solid tumor such as melanoma, head and neck, liver or kidney cancer. The CDR3 sequence: CARVTSGPWETQYF. The DNA for the CDR3 is TGCGCCAGGGTGACTAGCGGTCCTTGGGAGACCCAGTACTTC.